This is a list of T cell receptor beta chains from one sample in a study of blood T cell repertoires in COVID-19. Using immunoSEQ multiplex PCR, the repertoire was profiled, and TCRdb retains in-frame clones only, with some absent. Seen here are 150,000 to 200,000 clones, 85% to 90% observed once, and the top ten hold around 24%. The specimen sequenced was PBMCs or T cells enriched from blood (not recorded which). The receptors come from a woman aged 40 to 49 in a cohort exposed to, infected with or recovered from COVID-19 (not recorded which). Both conserved end residues are part of each CDR3. Fields, in order: D gene, clone size, J gene, V gene, CDR3 DNA, CDR3 protein. D genes are given only for firm matches. Expanded clones get a size class; other rows say once, few or many, or leave the size out.

NA,few,TRBJ2-1,TRBV5-1,TGCGCCAGCAGCTATACCACCTCCCAGGGGGGAGACAATGAGCAGTTCTTC,CASSYTTSQGGDNEQFF
TRBD1,NA,TRBJ2-5,TRBV5-1,TGCGCCAGCAGCTACAGGGGTCAGACCCAGTACTTC,CASSYRGQTQYF
NA,once,TRBJ1-5,TRBV21-1,TGTGCCAGCACTCCGGGAGAAAGCAATCAGCCCCAGCATTTT,CASTPGESNQPQHF
TRBD1,NA,TRBJ1-1,TRBV6-5,TGTGCCAGCAGTTTCCAGGGGGGCAACACTGAAGCTTTCTTT,CASSFQGGNTEAFF
NA,NA,TRBJ1-5,TRBV23-1,TGCGCCAGCAGTCAGCCAGGGTCCCATCAGCCCCAGCATTTT,CASSQPGSHQPQHF
TRBD1,NA,TRBJ1-1,TRBV5-6,TGTGCCAGCAGTCCCGGGACAGGGGCTCTGAACACTGAAGCTTTCTTT,CASSPGTGALNTEAFF
TRBD2,NA,TRBJ2-1,TRBV9,TGTGCCAGCAGCATAGCGGGAACGGCGGGAAATGAGCAGTTCTTC,CASSIAGTAGNEQFF
NA,many,TRBJ2-7,TRBV12-3/TRBV12-4,TGTGCCAGCAGCGACAGCTCCTCCTACGAGCAGTACTTC,CASSDSSSYEQYF
NA,NA,TRBJ2-3,TRBV10-3,TGTGCCATCAGTGGGGCAGGCAGGCAAGATACGCAGTATTTT,CAISGAGRQDTQYF
TRBD1,NA,TRBJ2-5,TRBV2,TGTGCCAGCAGGCGGGAAGGACAGGGGGCGACGTACTTC,CASRREGQGATYF
NA,NA,TRBJ1-6,TRBV4-1,TGCGCCAGCAGCCAGGAGGGACTCCACTATAATTCACCCCTCCACTTT,CASSQEGLHYNSPLHF
NA,NA,TRBJ2-3,TRBV6-4,TGTGCCAGCAGTGACTCCCAGGGATCAGATACGCAGTATTTT,CASSDSQGSDTQYF
NA,NA,TRBJ2-5,TRBV7-2,TGTGCCAGCAGCTTAGGGCTACGGGAGAGGGAGACCCAGTACTTC,CASSLGLRERETQYF
NA,NA,TRBJ2-3,TRBV20-1,TGCAGTGCATCCTTCACAGATACGCAGTATTTT,CSASFTDTQYF
TRBD1,NA,TRBJ1-1,TRBV5-5,TGTGCCAGCAGCTGGACAGGGCCTCGGAACACTGAAGCTTTCTTT,CASSWTGPRNTEAFF
TRBD2,once,TRBJ2-7,TRBV5-5,TGTGCCAGCCGGTCGGGACTAGCGGCGTGGGACGAGCAGTACTTC,CASRSGLAAWDEQYF
TRBD2,NA,TRBJ2-1,TRBV4-3,TGCGCCAGCAGCCCTTGGACTAGCGCTTACAATGAGCAGTTCTTC,CASSPWTSAYNEQFF
TRBD1,NA,TRBJ2-7,TRBV20-1,TGCAGTGCTAGTCCCACCGGGACAGGGGCCTACGAGCAGTACTTC,CSASPTGTGAYEQYF
TRBD1,few,TRBJ1-2,TRBV7-9,TGTGCCAGCAGCTCCCCCTGGCCAGGGGGCGATGGCTACACCTTC,CASSSPWPGGDGYTF
NA,NA,TRBJ2-7,TRBV7-9,TGTGCCAGCAGCTTAAACCCTGCGGGTGGAAACGAGCAGTACTTC,CASSLNPAGGNEQYF
TRBD2,NA,TRBJ2-2,TRBV5-4,TGTGCCAGCAGCCCACCTAGCGGGGCGGGCGGGGAGCTGTTTTTT,CASSPPSGAGGELFF
NA,NA,TRBJ1-6,TRBV4-3,TGCGCCAGCAGCAGCTCCCCCGGCGGGGAGAATTCACCCCTCCACTTT,CASSSSPGGENSPLHF
NA,NA,TRBJ2-1,TRBV7-9,TGTGCCAGCAGCTTAACTCCGCGGGCTAGCTCCTACAATGAGCAGTTCTTC,CASSLTPRASSYNEQFF
NA,NA,TRBJ1-6,TRBV27,TGTGCCAGCAGGCTACAGTTTAACTCACCCCTCCACTTT,CASRLQFNSPLHF
NA,NA,TRBJ2-7,TRBV4-1,TGCGCCAGCAGCCAATATCAGGGGACCTCCTACGAGCAGTACTTC,CASSQYQGTSYEQYF
NA,NA,TRBJ1-2,TRBV28,TGTGCCAGCAGTTACAGGGCAGTGGATGGCTACACCTTT,CASSYRAVDGYTF
TRBD1,NA,TRBJ1-4,TRBV30,TGTGCCTGGAGTGTTGACAGGGGGAGTGAAAAACTGTTTTTT,CAWSVDRGSEKLFF
NA,NA,TRBJ1-2,TRBV6-5,TGTGCCAGCAGTCGGGACTCTATCTACACCTTC,CASSRDSIYTF
NA,few,TRBJ1-1,TRBV4-3,TGCGCCAGCAGCCGGACAATGAACACTGAAGCTTTCTTT,CASSRTMNTEAFF
NA,NA,TRBJ2-7,TRBV6-2/TRBV6-3,TGTGCCAGCAGTTACTCCCCTTCCCGGGTTCTCTACGAGCAGTACTTC,CASSYSPSRVLYEQYF
TRBD2,NA,TRBJ2-5,TRBV2,TGTGCCAGCAGTGACTTGGCGGGGAGGGGGACCCAGTACTTC,CASSDLAGRGTQYF
NA,few,TRBJ1-1,TRBV19,TGTGCCAGTAGTATTTCCAACCCGAGGGACACTGAAGCTTTCTTT,CASSISNPRDTEAFF
TRBD2,NA,TRBJ2-7,TRBV7-9,TGTGCCAGCAGCTCGGGGGGGCAGGGCTACGAGCAGTACTTC,CASSSGGQGYEQYF
NA,few,TRBJ1-2,TRBV7-9,TGTGCCAGCAGCGCTAATCAGGGATTCGAGGGCTACACCTTC,CASSANQGFEGYTF
NA,NA,TRBJ2-3,TRBV6-2/TRBV6-3,TGTGCCAGCAGTTACTCCGTAGGGGCAGATACGCAGTATTTT,CASSYSVGADTQYF
TRBD2,NA,TRBJ2-7,TRBV23-1,TGCGCCAGCAGTCAAGCGTCACCGGGACTAGAGTCCTACGAGCAGTACTTC,CASSQASPGLESYEQYF
TRBD2,NA,TRBJ2-3,TRBV14,TGTGCCAGCAGCCCACGGGGAGGGAGTGCAGATACGCAGTATTTT,CASSPRGGSADTQYF
TRBD1,NA,TRBJ2-4,TRBV27,TGTGCCAGCAGGACCAGGACAGGGCGAAGTCGAAACATTCAGTACTTC,CASRTRTGRSRNIQYF
TRBD2,NA,TRBJ2-5,TRBV7-2,TGTGCCAGCAGCTTAGTGTCTAGCGGGATCCAAGAGACCCAGTACTTC,CASSLVSSGIQETQYF
NA,NA,TRBJ2-7,TRBV5-6,TGTGCCAGCAGCTTGGGAACTGGCGGGGAGCAGTACTTC,CASSLGTGGEQYF
TRBD1,NA,TRBJ1-1,TRBV6-5,TGTGCCAGCAGAGAGCCGGGACAGGGAACTGAAGCTTTCTTT,CASREPGQGTEAFF
NA,NA,TRBJ1-1,TRBV6-1,TGTGCCAGCAGTGAAGGGTCCGGTGAAGCTTTCTTT,CASSEGSGEAFF
TRBD1,once,TRBJ2-1,TRBV6-5,TGTGCCAGCAGCAGGGGACAGTCCTACAATGAGCAGTTCTTC,CASSRGQSYNEQFF
TRBD1,NA,TRBJ1-1,TRBV9,TGTGCCAGCAGTGCCCCAGGGACAGGGGGCAGGACTGAAGCTTTCTTT,CASSAPGTGGRTEAFF
NA,NA,TRBJ2-1,TRBV6-6,TGTGCCAGCAGTTACTCGAGTAGCGGAGAGGGAAATGAGCAGTTCTTC,CASSYSSSGEGNEQFF
NA,NA,TRBJ1-1,TRBV7-8,TGTGCCAGCAGCGCAACAGGGACCACTGAAGCTTTCTTT,CASSATGTTEAFF
NA,NA,TRBJ1-1,TRBV7-2,TGTGCCAGCACCATGCTGGTGGGGGGCACTGAAGCTTTCTTT,CASTMLVGGTEAFF
NA,NA,TRBJ1-1,TRBV10-2,TGCGCCAGCAGTGAGAGGATCCGGGGCACTGAAGCTTTCTTT,CASSERIRGTEAFF
NA,once,TRBJ1-5,TRBV5-8,TGTGCCAGCAGCCCGGGACTTGGGGAGCCCCAGCATTTT,CASSPGLGEPQHF
NA,NA,TRBJ1-5,TRBV27,TGTGCCAGCAGTTTAATGGCAGGCAATCAGCCCCAGCATTTT,CASSLMAGNQPQHF
TRBD2,NA,TRBJ2-7,TRBV7-2,TGTGCCAGCAGCTCCCCGTCGCGGGAGACACCCTACGAGCAGTACTTC,CASSSPSRETPYEQYF
TRBD2,NA,TRBJ2-7,TRBV5-6,TGTGCCAGCAGCGCCACCCAGACTAGCGGGAGAGGCTACGAGCAGTACTTC,CASSATQTSGRGYEQYF
NA,NA,TRBJ1-1,TRBV7-2,TGTGCCAGCAGCCCTGACAGAACAGGAATTGAAGCTTTCTTT,CASSPDRTGIEAFF